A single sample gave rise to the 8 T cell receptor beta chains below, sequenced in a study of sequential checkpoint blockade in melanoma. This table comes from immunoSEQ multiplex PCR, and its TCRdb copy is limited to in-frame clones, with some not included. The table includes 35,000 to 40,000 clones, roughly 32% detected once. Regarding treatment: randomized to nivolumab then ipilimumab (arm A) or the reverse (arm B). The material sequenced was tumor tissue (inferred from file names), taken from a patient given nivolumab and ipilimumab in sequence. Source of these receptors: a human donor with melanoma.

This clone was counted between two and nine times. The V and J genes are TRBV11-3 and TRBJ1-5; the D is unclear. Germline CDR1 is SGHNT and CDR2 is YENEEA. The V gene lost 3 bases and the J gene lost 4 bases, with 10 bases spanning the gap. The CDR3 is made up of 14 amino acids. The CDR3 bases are TGTGCCAGCAGCTTGGGGTTTCCAAATCAGCCCCAGCATTTT. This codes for CASSLGFPNQPQHF. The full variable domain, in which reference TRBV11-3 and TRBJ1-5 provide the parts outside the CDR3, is EAGVVQSPRYKIIEKKQPVAFWCNPISGHNTLYWYLQNLGQGPELLIRYENEEAVDDSQLPKDRFSAERLKGVDSTLKIQPAELGDSAVYLCASSLGFPNQPQHFGDGTRLSIL.

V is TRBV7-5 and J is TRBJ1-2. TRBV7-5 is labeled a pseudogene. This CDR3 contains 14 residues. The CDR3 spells CASTLPGGREGYTF. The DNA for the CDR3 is TGTGCCAGCACCTTACCGGGGGGGCGGGAAGGCTACACCTTC.

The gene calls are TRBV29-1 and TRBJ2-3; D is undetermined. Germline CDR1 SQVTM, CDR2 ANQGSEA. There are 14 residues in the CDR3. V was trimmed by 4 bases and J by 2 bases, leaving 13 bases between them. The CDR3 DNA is TGCAGCGTTGCGGGCATACTAAACACAGATACGCAGTATTTT. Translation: CSVAGILNTDTQYF.

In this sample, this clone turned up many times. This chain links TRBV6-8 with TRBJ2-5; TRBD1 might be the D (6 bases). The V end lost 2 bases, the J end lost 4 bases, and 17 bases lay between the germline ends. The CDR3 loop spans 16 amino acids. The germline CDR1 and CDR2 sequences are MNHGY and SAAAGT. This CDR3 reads CASSYSRDTHGETQYF. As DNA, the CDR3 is TGTGCCAGCAGTTACAGCCGGGACACACACGGAGAGACCCAGTACTTC.

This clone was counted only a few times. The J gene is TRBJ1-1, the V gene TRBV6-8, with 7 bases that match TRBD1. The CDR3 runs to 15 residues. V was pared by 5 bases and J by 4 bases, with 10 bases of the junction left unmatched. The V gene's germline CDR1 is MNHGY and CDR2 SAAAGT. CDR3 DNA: TGTGCCAGCAGTACGAACAGGGGTAGGGGCACTGAAGCTTTCTTT. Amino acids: CASSTNRGRGTEAFF.

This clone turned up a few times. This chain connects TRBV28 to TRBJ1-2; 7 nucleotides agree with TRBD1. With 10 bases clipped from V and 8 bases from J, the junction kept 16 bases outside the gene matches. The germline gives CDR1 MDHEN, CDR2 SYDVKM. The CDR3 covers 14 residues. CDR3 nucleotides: TGTGCCACCTCAACCCCCCAGGGGGGAAAGGGCTACACCTTC. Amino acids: CATSTPQGGKGYTF.

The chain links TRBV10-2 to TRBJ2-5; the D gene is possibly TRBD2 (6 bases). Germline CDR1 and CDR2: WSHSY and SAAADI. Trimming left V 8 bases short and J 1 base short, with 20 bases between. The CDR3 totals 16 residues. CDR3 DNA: TGCGCCAGCTCTGGGGTTCAGACTAGGACCCAAGAGACCCAGTACTTC. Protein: CASSGVQTRTQETQYF.

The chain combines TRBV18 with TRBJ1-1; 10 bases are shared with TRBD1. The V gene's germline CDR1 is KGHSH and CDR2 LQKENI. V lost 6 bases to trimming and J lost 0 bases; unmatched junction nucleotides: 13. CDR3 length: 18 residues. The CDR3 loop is CASSRRQGATHVNTEAFF. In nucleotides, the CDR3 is TGTGCCAGCTCCCGACGACAGGGGGCTACCCACGTGAACACTGAAGCTTTCTTT.